This T cell receptor beta chain comes out of a study of Graves' ophthalmopathy and Graves' hyperthyroidism. RNA served as the template for amplifying TCR beta CDR3 regions. The first round was an RT-PCR with HTBI primers, and the second round was a multiplex PCR. TCRdb reanalysed the multiplex PCR reads using MiXCR and keeps one entry per CDR3 protein. Of about 370,000 distinct CDR3 sequences listed, about 17% are singletons. General study findings and limits: The 13-signature model separated ophthalmopathy from stable hyperthyroidism at roughly 90% sensitivity and roughly 80% specificity. Most thyroid clonotypes with frequency above 0.001 were detected in blood too.

At least ten counts were recorded for this clonotype. Its antigen is unidentified. Sequenced material: peripheral blood. This receptor was obtained from a woman between 18 and 29 years old with Graves' ophthalmopathy.

Here the CDR3 reads CASSPFGPRGMNTEAFF. The CDR3 DNA sequence: TGTGCCAGCTCACCATTCGGGCCCCGAGGGATGAACACTGAAGCTTTCTTT. This chain uses TRBV18 with TRBJ1-1; unclear D gene. The CDR3 loop spans 17 amino acids. Trimming took 2 bases from V and 0 from J, leaving 16 bases between them. From germline, CDR1 is KGHSH and CDR2 LQKENI. Based on the CDR3 plus reference TRBV18 and TRBJ1-1, the full variable domain is NAGVMQNPRHLVRRRGQEARLRCSPMKGHSHVYWYRQLPEEGLKFMVYLQKENIIDESGMPKERFSAEFPKEGPSILRIQQVVRGDSAAYFCASSPFGPRGMNTEAFFGQGTRLTVV.